This T cell receptor (beta chain) is drawn from a study of naive and memory T cell subsets. This clonotype was observed a few times. The antigen is undetermined. The beta constant-region primer was an equimolar mix of two oligonucleotides covering TRBC1 and TRBC2. Nested alpha and beta constant-region primers with the SP2 primer drove four PCR rounds on ligated cDNA. TCRdb redid the calling of the UMI-ligation and nested PCR reads with MiXCR, one entry per CDR3 protein. The sample contains just over 80,000 distinct CDR3 sequences, over 8.5% of which appear only once. General study points: Expression changes during T cell differentiation may affect RNA-based TCR counts. Possibly reflecting memory cells re-expressing CD45RA, a few larger clonotypes occurred in naive repertoires, especially CD8. Gini index rose across naive, CM, EM and EMRA in CD4 and CD8. Naive and memory subsets had different power law exponents for TCR abundance.

CDR3 length: 14 amino acids. Germline V gene sequence: CDR1 SGHVS, CDR2 FQNEAQ. V lost 5 bases, J lost 4 bases, and 7 bases stayed unmatched. Sequencing input: naive CD8+ T cells from blood. V is TRBV7-8 and J is TRBJ2-7; 8 bases map to TRBD2. The sequence came from a human donor in good health. Here the CDR3 DNA reads TGTGCCAGCAGCCCAGACCCGGGAGGGTACGAGCAGTACTTC. Translating gives CASSPDPGGYEQYF.